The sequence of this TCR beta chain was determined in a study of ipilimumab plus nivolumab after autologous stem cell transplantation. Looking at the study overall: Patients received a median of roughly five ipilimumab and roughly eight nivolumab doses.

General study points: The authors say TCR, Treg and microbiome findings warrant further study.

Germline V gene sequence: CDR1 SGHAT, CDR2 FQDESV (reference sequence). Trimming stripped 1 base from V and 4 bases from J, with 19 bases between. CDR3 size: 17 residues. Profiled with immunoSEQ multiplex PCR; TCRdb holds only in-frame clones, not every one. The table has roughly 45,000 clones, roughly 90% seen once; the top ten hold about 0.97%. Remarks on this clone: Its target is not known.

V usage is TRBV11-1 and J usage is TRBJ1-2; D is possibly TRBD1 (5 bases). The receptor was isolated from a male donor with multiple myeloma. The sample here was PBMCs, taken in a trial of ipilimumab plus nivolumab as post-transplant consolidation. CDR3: CASSLEGREPRGYGYTF. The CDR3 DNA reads TGTGCCAGCAGCTTAGAGGGGCGAGAGCCACGGGGCTATGGCTACACCTTC. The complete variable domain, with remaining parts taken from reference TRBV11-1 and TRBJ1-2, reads EAEVAQSPRYKITEKSQAVAFWCDPISGHATLYWYRQILGQGPELLVQFQDESVVDDSQLPKDRFSAERLKGVDSTLKIQPAELGDSAMYLCASSLEGREPRGYGYTFGSGTRLTVV.